A selection of T cell receptor beta chains follows, all from one sample in a study of cytomegalovirus exposure and HLA in healthy donors. Libraries were prepared by immunoSEQ multiplex PCR; TCRdb keeps only in-frame clonotypes and omits some of them. Of roughly 120,000 clones detected, around 80% appear once; the ten largest clones hold around 0.24%. The sequenced sample consisted of PBMCs. The receptors here all came from a man in his fifties in good health and CMV-seronegative. The CDR3 runs from the conserved cysteine through the conserved F or W. The order of the fields is clone size, V gene, D gene, J gene, CDR3 DNA, CDR3 protein. D genes are given only for firm matches. Clone size is shown for a subset of rows, as once, few, many or a class of expanded clone.

clone size: -; V gene: TRBV28; D gene: TRBD2; J gene: TRBJ2-1; CDR3 DNA: TGTGCCAGCAGTGCCGGGACTAGCGGGGGTCACAATGAGCAGTTCTTC; CDR3 protein: CASSAGTSGGHNEQFF
clone size: -; V gene: TRBV28; D gene: -; J gene: TRBJ1-5; CDR3 DNA: TGTGCCAGCAGTCACTACAGGTCGAATCAGCCCCAGCATTTT; CDR3 protein: CASSHYRSNQPQHF
clone size: -; V gene: TRBV15; D gene: TRBD2; J gene: TRBJ2-2; CDR3 DNA: TGTGCCACCAGCAGCCCCGGACTAGCGGGAGGGCTAAACACCGGGGAGCTGTTTTTT; CDR3 protein: CATSSPGLAGGLNTGELFF
clone size: -; V gene: TRBV25-1; D gene: TRBD1; J gene: TRBJ1-3; CDR3 DNA: TGTGCCAGCAGTCGACAGGGTTCTGGAAACACCATATATTTT; CDR3 protein: CASSRQGSGNTIYF
clone size: few; V gene: TRBV6-5; D gene: -; J gene: TRBJ1-3; CDR3 DNA: TGTGCCAGCTCCGGGACAAATGGAAACACCATATATTTT; CDR3 protein: CASSGTNGNTIYF
clone size: -; V gene: TRBV5-1; D gene: -; J gene: TRBJ2-1; CDR3 DNA: TGCGCCAGCAGCCCGCCGGGAACTCACGACAATGAGCAGTTCTTC; CDR3 protein: CASSPPGTHDNEQFF
clone size: -; V gene: TRBV29-1; D gene: -; J gene: TRBJ2-7; CDR3 DNA: TGCAGCGTTGCGTCAACCGGGGTCCACGAGCAGTACTTC; CDR3 protein: CSVASTGVHEQYF
clone size: -; V gene: TRBV5-4; D gene: -; J gene: TRBJ1-1; CDR3 DNA: TGTGCCAGCAGATTAAACAGGAACACTGAAGCTTTCTTT; CDR3 protein: CASRLNRNTEAFF
clone size: once; V gene: TRBV28; D gene: -; J gene: TRBJ1-6; CDR3 DNA: TGTGCCAGCAGTTTTGGGGGGAACTATAATTCACCCCTCCACTTT; CDR3 protein: CASSFGGNYNSPLHF
clone size: -; V gene: TRBV10-3; D gene: -; J gene: TRBJ2-2; CDR3 DNA: TGTGCCATCAGTGAGTTAAGGGAGCTGTTTTTT; CDR3 protein: CAISELRELFF
clone size: -; V gene: TRBV4-1; D gene: -; J gene: TRBJ1-2; CDR3 DNA: TGCGCCAGCAGCCAAGATCAGGTCGGCTACACCTTC; CDR3 protein: CASSQDQVGYTF
clone size: -; V gene: TRBV13; D gene: -; J gene: TRBJ2-7; CDR3 DNA: TGTGCCTCGAACCAAGGGGGGGCCTACGAGCAGTACTTC; CDR3 protein: CASNQGGAYEQYF
clone size: -; V gene: TRBV2; D gene: -; J gene: TRBJ1-5; CDR3 DNA: TGTGCCAGCACCGCTGGGCCCAACGGTCAGCCCCAGCATTTT; CDR3 protein: CASTAGPNGQPQHF
clone size: -; V gene: TRBV28; D gene: -; J gene: TRBJ2-7; CDR3 DNA: TGTGCCAGCAGCACCGGGACACAATACTACGAGCAGTACTTC; CDR3 protein: CASSTGTQYYEQYF
clone size: once; V gene: TRBV2; D gene: -; J gene: TRBJ2-3; CDR3 DNA: TGTGCCAGCAGCCAAAGTCGTGGCGGGGGCTCTGGGACAGATACGCAGTATTTT; CDR3 protein: CASSQSRGGGSGTDTQYF
clone size: once; V gene: TRBV19; D gene: -; J gene: TRBJ1-2; CDR3 DNA: TGTGCCAGTAGCCACACGTCCGGGACAAGCAGTAACTATGGCTACACCTTC; CDR3 protein: CASSHTSGTSSNYGYTF
clone size: -; V gene: TRBV7-9; D gene: TRBD1; J gene: TRBJ2-7; CDR3 DNA: TGTGCCAGCAGCTTAACCTCGACAGGGGGATTTTACGAGCAGTACTTC; CDR3 protein: CASSLTSTGGFYEQYF
clone size: -; V gene: TRBV28; D gene: -; J gene: TRBJ1-1; CDR3 DNA: TGTGCCAGCAGTTCTTACACTGAAGCTTTCTTT; CDR3 protein: CASSSYTEAFF
clone size: -; V gene: TRBV7-3; D gene: -; J gene: TRBJ2-2; CDR3 DNA: TGTGCCAGCAGCTTTCGGGTCGGGGAGCTGTTTTTT; CDR3 protein: CASSFRVGELFF
clone size: once; V gene: TRBV6-1; D gene: TRBD1; J gene: TRBJ2-7; CDR3 DNA: TGTGCCAGCAGTGAATCAACGGGACAGGGGGCAGCCGAGCAGTACTTC; CDR3 protein: CASSESTGQGAAEQYF
clone size: -; V gene: TRBV4-2; D gene: TRBD2; J gene: TRBJ2-1; CDR3 DNA: TGTGCCAGCAGCCCCATTCGACTAGCGGGGGGGCTTAATGAGCAGTTCTTC; CDR3 protein: CASSPIRLAGGLNEQFF
clone size: -; V gene: TRBV5-1; D gene: TRBD1; J gene: TRBJ2-5; CDR3 DNA: TGCGCCAGCAGCTCCCTTATCCGGGACAGCAAAGAGACCCAGTACTTC; CDR3 protein: CASSSLIRDSKETQYF
clone size: -; V gene: TRBV27; D gene: -; J gene: TRBJ2-6; CDR3 DNA: TGTGCCAGCAGTCCAGACGACAGGACCTACTCTGGGGCCAACGTCCTGACTTTC; CDR3 protein: CASSPDDRTYSGANVLTF
clone size: -; V gene: TRBV5-1; D gene: TRBD2; J gene: TRBJ2-1; CDR3 DNA: TGCGCCAGCAGCTTGGACGGGGGGGAATACAATGAGCAGTTCTTC; CDR3 protein: CASSLDGGEYNEQFF
clone size: -; V gene: TRBV5-1; D gene: TRBD2; J gene: TRBJ2-2; CDR3 DNA: TGCGCCAGCAAATCACTAGCGGGAGGGCCGAACACCGGGGAGCTGTTTTTT; CDR3 protein: CASKSLAGGPNTGELFF
clone size: -; V gene: TRBV7-2; D gene: TRBD1; J gene: TRBJ1-2; CDR3 DNA: TGTGCCAGCAGCTTACGGACAGGGAACTATGGCTACACCTTC; CDR3 protein: CASSLRTGNYGYTF
clone size: -; V gene: TRBV5-1; D gene: TRBD1; J gene: TRBJ2-3; CDR3 DNA: TGCGCCAGCAGCCTAGGGACAGTCGGAGATACGCAGTATTTT; CDR3 protein: CASSLGTVGDTQYF
clone size: -; V gene: TRBV27; D gene: TRBD1; J gene: TRBJ2-1; CDR3 DNA: TGTGCCAGCAGTTTCTCGGGGACAGATATATACAATGAGCAGTTCTTC; CDR3 protein: CASSFSGTDIYNEQFF
clone size: -; V gene: TRBV9; D gene: -; J gene: TRBJ2-4; CDR3 DNA: TGTGCCAGCAGCGTAGCTACTGGAGTAGCCAAAAACATTCAGTACTTC; CDR3 protein: CASSVATGVAKNIQYF
clone size: -; V gene: TRBV7-9; D gene: TRBD1; J gene: TRBJ1-6; CDR3 DNA: TGTGCCAGCAGCTTAGGGGACAGGAATTCACCCCTCCACTTT; CDR3 protein: CASSLGDRNSPLHF
clone size: -; V gene: TRBV5-1; D gene: TRBD2; J gene: TRBJ2-5; CDR3 DNA: TGCGCCAGCAGCCCCGAGGAGCGGGGGGGCGGTCGTGAGACCCAGTACTTC; CDR3 protein: CASSPEERGGGRETQYF
clone size: -; V gene: TRBV7-9; D gene: TRBD1; J gene: TRBJ1-2; CDR3 DNA: TGTGCCAGCAGCTTAGACAGGGGGTTTGGCTACACCTTC; CDR3 protein: CASSLDRGFGYTF
clone size: -; V gene: TRBV6-1; D gene: TRBD2; J gene: TRBJ2-5; CDR3 DNA: TGTGCCAGCAGGACTAGCGGGGAAGAGACCCAGTACTTC; CDR3 protein: CASRTSGEETQYF
clone size: -; V gene: TRBV11-2; D gene: TRBD2; J gene: TRBJ2-5; CDR3 DNA: TGTGCCAGCAGCCCAATTTGGGGTAGCGGGCAGGACTTC; CDR3 protein: CASSPIWGSGQDF
clone size: -; V gene: TRBV5-4; D gene: TRBD2; J gene: TRBJ2-1; CDR3 DNA: TGTGCCAGCAGTTCCCGGGCTAGCGGGCCATACAATGAGCAGTTCTTC; CDR3 protein: CASSSRASGPYNEQFF
clone size: -; V gene: TRBV7-2; D gene: -; J gene: TRBJ1-1; CDR3 DNA: TGTGCCAGCAGGCTGGGACACCAGAACACTGAAGCTTTCTTT; CDR3 protein: CASRLGHQNTEAFF
clone size: -; V gene: TRBV11-1; D gene: TRBD1; J gene: TRBJ2-7; CDR3 DNA: TGTGCCAGCAGCTGGGGACAGGGGGCAAGCTACGAGCAGTACTTC; CDR3 protein: CASSWGQGASYEQYF
clone size: -; V gene: TRBV29-1; D gene: TRBD2; J gene: TRBJ2-3; CDR3 DNA: TGCAGCGTTGCGGCTAGCGGGGGCGTAGATACGCAGTATTTT; CDR3 protein: CSVAASGGVDTQYF
clone size: few; V gene: TRBV9; D gene: TRBD1; J gene: TRBJ1-3; CDR3 DNA: TGTGCCAGCAGCTTAGACTCCAGGGGGCCTGGAAACACCATATATTTT; CDR3 protein: CASSLDSRGPGNTIYF
clone size: -; V gene: TRBV18; D gene: -; J gene: TRBJ1-3; CDR3 DNA: TGTGCCAGCTCACTGGGGACTAGCAACTCTGGAAACACCATATATTTT; CDR3 protein: CASSLGTSNSGNTIYF
clone size: -; V gene: TRBV6-1; D gene: -; J gene: TRBJ1-1; CDR3 DNA: TGTGCCAGCAGTTGGACAGAATCGAACACTGAAGCTTTCTTT; CDR3 protein: CASSWTESNTEAFF
clone size: -; V gene: TRBV28; D gene: -; J gene: TRBJ2-5; CDR3 DNA: TGTGCCAGCCGTGTGATGACCCGGATCGGGGAGACCCAGTACTTC; CDR3 protein: CASRVMTRIGETQYF